This record looks at one T cell receptor beta chain sequence and its context. This record comes from a study of spatial heterogeneity in lung cancer. Study at large: There were consistently more beta-chain sequences detected than alpha-chain sequences.

Looked up from germline, CDR1 is MNHEY and CDR2 is SVGEGT. The CDR3 covers 19 residues. Trimming took 5 bases from V and 6 from J; bases not matched to a gene: 20. This sample's time point: blood at routine non-recurrence follow-up after resection. Without sorting, whole RNA was sequenced from tumor, nontumor lung or frozen PBMC. TCR cDNA molecules each had a unique molecular identifier. Each CDR3 protein gets one entry after TCRdb re-called the 5' RACE reads with MiXCR. This sample has 45,000 to 65,000 distinct CDR3 sequences; less than 9% occur once, and the top ten carry around 38%. This receptor was taken from a female donor with early-stage non-small cell lung cancer. The sample in question was PBMCs, obtained at follow-up. J is TRBJ2-1 and V is TRBV6-2 or TRBV6-3, with 9 bases that match TRBD1. CDR3 coding DNA: TGTGCCAGCAGTCGGTCCCGGGACAGGGTCAGGCTTCTTTTCAATGAGCAGTTCTTC. Amino acids: CASSRSRDRVRLLFNEQFF.